This T cell receptor beta chain comes out of a study of blood T cell repertoires in COVID-19. Across the study: Some COVID-19 samples were acute and others convalescent; all came from the United States, Italy and Spain. Sources were T cells, B-cell-depleted T cells, or PBMCs; the material itself was cDNA or gDNA.

CDR1 LGHNA and CDR2 YSLEER come from the germline V gene. There are 13 residues in the CDR3. Original data processing: Researchers report that nucleated cell counts were estimated from reference gene primer amplification. The method was immunoSEQ multiplex PCR; TCRdb's version includes in-frame clones alone and lacks a portion of them. The V and J calls and clone size were taken over from that table, and D and trimming were inferred from the DNA. In the table there are tens of thousands of clones, roughly nine tenths of which are singletons. J is TRBJ2-4 and V is TRBV4-3, with TRBD2 identical over 11 bases. The sequence was collected from a man aged 45-60 years with active COVID-19. Sequencing used peripheral blood. DNA for the CDR3: TGCGCTCCGCCCTTGACTAGCGGGGATCATCGGTACTTC. This sequence encodes CAPPLTSGDHRYF.